This T cell receptor beta chain stems from a study of T cell responses to AZD1222 COVID-19 vaccine. Study-wide findings and caveats: Baseline seropositivity characterized only six AZD1222 recipients.

Here immunoSEQ multiplex PCR was the method, and the copy in TCRdb shows in-frame clones only, minus some. The sample shows tens of thousands of clones, roughly 83% of them seen only once. This clone showed up just a few times. Its antigen is still unknown. This CDR3 has 11 residues. Germline V CDR1 and CDR2: SQVTM, ANQGSEA. Trimming cost V 7 bases and J 9 bases, with 13 bases left between them. The clonotype was recovered from an adult in good health. V is TRBV29-1 and J is TRBJ2-1; D is perhaps TRBD2 (5 bases). The sequences come from peripheral blood, collected on day 0 of AZD1222 vaccination. CDR3 loop: CSAGRGPEQFF. CDR3 sequence (DNA): TGCAGCGCCGGCAGAGGGCCTGAGCAGTTCTTC.